These 23 T cell receptor beta chains came from one sample sequenced in a study of blood T cell repertoires in COVID-19. Only in-frame clones appear in the TCRdb table, and some are missing; sequencing was by immunoSEQ multiplex PCR. This sample yields over 250,000 clones, of which roughly nine tenths are seen a single time; less than 3% belongs to the top ten. Sequenced input: PBMCs or T cells enriched from blood (not recorded which). The receptor source for this set is a woman aged 45-65 years who had recovered from COVID-19.

This chain uses TRBV5-6 with TRBJ1-5, with 9 bases aligning to TRBD1. The V segment lost 4 bases and the J segment 4 bases; nucleotides outside the gene matches: 9. The CDR3 runs to 16 residues. CDR1 is SGHDT, CDR2 YYEEEE, per germline. The CDR3 nucleotides read TGTGCCAGCAGCCTTTGGACAGGGGAAGGGAATCAGCCCCAGCATTTT. The encoded protein is CASSLWTGEGNQPQHF.

The chain uses TRBV10-3 and TRBJ2-7; possible D gene TRBD2, 6 bases. V lost 0 bases to trimming and J lost 5 bases, with 8 bases between them. The CDR3 length is 13 residues. Germline values: CDR1 ENHRY, CDR2 SYGVKD. CDR3 sequence: CAISESEGNEQYF. The CDR3 DNA is TGTGCCATCAGTGAGTCGGAGGGAAACGAGCAGTACTTC.

The genes are TRBV7-9 and TRBJ1-1; 12 nucleotides line up with TRBD1. Trimming took 6 bases from V and 10 from J; bases not matched to a gene: 12. The CDR3 sequence is 15 residues long. Germline CDR1 SEHNR, CDR2 FQNEAQ (reference sequence). The CDR3 spells CASSDTRDRGLGAFF. As DNA, the CDR3 is TGTGCCAGCAGTGACACCCGGGACAGGGGGCTGGGAGCTTTCTTT.

The V and J genes are TRBV7-9 and TRBJ2-7; a weak D match, TRBD2 (5 bases). From germline, CDR1 is SEHNR and CDR2 FQNEAQ (reference sequence). This CDR3 is 13 amino acids long. The V end was cut by 8 bases, the J end by 3 bases, with 14 bases between. The CDR3 here is CASSLLTSYEQYF. The DNA for the CDR3 is TGTGCCAGCTCCTTACTTACTAGCTACGAGCAGTACTTC.

This chain connects TRBV7-8 to TRBJ2-3; TRBD1 matches at 8 bases. The CDR3 totals 16 residues. V lost 3 bases to trimming and J lost 6 bases; unmatched junction nucleotides: 11. Germline CDR1 reads SGHVS; CDR2 reads FQNEAQ. CDR3 bases: TGTGCCAGCAGCTTGCAGGGGGCGCGCGGACTCGATACGCAGTATTTT. Amino acids: CASSLQGARGLDTQYF.

This clone was seen once. CDR3 loop: CASSFLVGQGHEQYF. CDR3 in DNA: TGTGCCAGCAGTTTTTTGGTGGGCCAGGGCCACGAGCAGTACTTC. The chain has TRBV27 and TRBJ2-7, with TRBD1 as a possible D gene (5 bases). Trimming removed 3 bases from V and 5 bases from J, with 17 bases in between. Germline V gene sequence: CDR1 MNHEY, CDR2 SMNVEV (reference sequence). The CDR3 extends over 15 amino acids.

This sequence joins TRBV6-5 and TRBJ1-1; 7 bases fit TRBD1. The J segment lost 4 bases and the V segment lost 7 bases, leaving 6 bases of the junction unmatched. The germline CDR1 and CDR2 sequences are MNHEY and SVGAGI. The length of the CDR3 is 13 residues. Here the CDR3 DNA reads TGTGCCAGCACCCACAGGGGCGGCACTGAAGCTTTCTTT. Its protein product is CASTHRGGTEAFF.

The J gene is TRBJ1-1, the V gene TRBV7-3, with 7 bases fitting TRBD1. V trimming: 2 bases; J trimming: 1 base; junction bases outside the gene matches: 1. Germline V gene data show CDR1 as SGHTA and CDR2 as FQGTGA. The CDR3 consists of 14 residues. CDR3 amino acids: CASSLDRANTEAFF. CDR3 nucleotides: TGTGCCAGCAGCTTAGACAGGGCGAACACTGAAGCTTTCTTT.

This clone was seen a few times. The chain has TRBV19 and TRBJ1-1, with TRBD1 matching 9 bases. CDR1 and CDR2 (germline): LNHDA, SQIVND (reference sequence). The V segment lost 8 bases and the J segment 4 bases; nucleotides outside the gene matches: 8. CDR3 length: 14 amino acids. The CDR3 coding sequence is TGTGCCAGTGGATACAGGGGGCGGGTCACTGAAGCTTTCTTT. Protein sequence: CASGYRGRVTEAFF.

This chain links TRBV29-1 with TRBJ2-3; 13 bases map to TRBD2. The CDR3 has 14 amino acids. V shed 8 bases and J 5 bases; nucleotides not matched to a gene: 7. Germline assignment: CDR1 SQVTM and CDR2 ANQGSEA. The CDR3 region has the DNA TGCAGCATCCCACTAGCGGGAGGGGTAGATACGCAGTATTTT. Its translation: CSIPLAGGVDTQYF.

This sequence joins TRBV5-1 and TRBJ2-2; the match to TRBD2 covers 8 bases. Trimming cost V 1 base and J 5 bases; bases outside gene matches: 1. This CDR3 contains 14 residues. The germline V gene encodes CDR1 SGHRS and CDR2 YFSETQ. CDR3 nucleotides: TGCGCCAGCAGCTTGACGGGAGGGACCGGGGAGCTGTTTTTT. Its protein product is CASSLTGGTGELFF.

In its sample, this clone was seen a few times. One end of the junction fails to match germline, which may point to a read error. The J gene is TRBJ1-6, the V gene TRBV7-7, with D perhaps TRBD1 (5 bases). CDR1 is SSHAT, CDR2 FNYEAQ, per germline (reference sequence). This CDR3 has 15 residues. In DNA form, the CDR3 reads TGTGCTAGCAGCCGTGGACATTCTTATAATTCACCCCTCCACTTT. Translated: CASSRGHSYNSPLHF.

The J gene is TRBJ1-1, the V gene TRBV25-1, with 8 bases matching TRBD1. CDR1 MGHDK and CDR2 SYGVNS come from the germline V gene. Unmatched junction bases numbered 6, after V lost 1 base and J lost 5 bases. This CDR3 contains 15 residues. Here the CDR3 reads CASSEFGQGGTEAFF. The CDR3 DNA follows: TGTGCCAGCAGTGAATTTGGACAGGGTGGAACTGAAGCTTTCTTT.

This clone was counted a few times. V is TRBV7-9 and J is TRBJ2-2; a weak D match, TRBD1 (6 bases). The CDR3 consists of 17 residues. Between the trimmed V and J ends, which lost 4 bases and 6 bases, there was a span of 21 bases. CDR1 is SEHNR and CDR2 is FQNEAQ in the germline V gene (reference sequence). CDR3 sequence: CASSSYRVVGYAGELFF. Here the CDR3 DNA reads TGTGCCAGCAGCTCATACAGGGTGGTCGGATACGCCGGGGAGCTGTTTTTT.

The CDR3 loop reads CASSVNGGLAKNIQYF. CDR3 nucleotides: TGTGCCAGCAGTGTTAACGGAGGACTAGCCAAAAACATTCAGTACTTC. The chain links TRBV2 to TRBJ2-4, with D possibly TRBD2 on 5 matching bases. The V gene lost 4 bases and the J gene lost 0 bases, with 13 bases spanning the gap. The CDR3 has 16 residues. The germline V gene has CDR1 SNHLY and CDR2 FYNNEI.

The chain links TRBV25-1 to TRBJ2-2; TRBD1 might be the D (5 bases). The CDR3 runs 16 residues. Trimming removed 5 bases at V and 6 bases at J, with 19 bases between. Germline loops: CDR1 MGHDK, CDR2 SYGVNS. CDR3 bases: TGTGCCAGCAGTATTTTAGGGCAGGGTGGTTCCGGGGAGCTGTTTTTT. This translates into CASSILGQGGSGELFF. Using reference TRBV25-1 and TRBJ2-2 for the parts outside the CDR3, the full variable domain is EADIYQTPRYLVIGTGKKITLECSQTMGHDKMYWYQQDPGMELHLIHYSYGVNSTEKGDLSSESTVSRIRTEHFPLTLESARPSHTSQYLCASSILGQGGSGELFFGEGSRLTVL.

The chain recombines TRBV9 with TRBJ1-3, with 7 bases aligning to TRBD1. This CDR3 has 17 amino acids. The germline V gene encodes CDR1 SGDLS and CDR2 YYNGEE. The J segment lost 0 bases and the V segment lost 3 bases, leaving 9 bases of the junction unmatched. The CDR3 here is CASSATQGQSSGNTIYF. CDR3 bases: TGTGCCAGCAGCGCTACACAGGGACAGAGCTCTGGAAACACCATATATTTT.

The chain recombines TRBV18 with TRBJ1-3; D is undetermined. The germline V gene encodes CDR1 KGHSH and CDR2 LQKENI. V was pared by 4 bases and J by 2 bases, with 18 bases between. The CDR3 loop spans 17 amino acids. CDR3 nucleotides: TGTGCCAGCTCACAAGCAGCCCCGGGTAGCACTGGAAACACCATATATTTT. This translates into CASSQAAPGSTGNTIYF.

The DNA of the CDR3 is TGTGCCAGCAGTCAGACAGGGGGAACAGATACGCAGTATTTT. As protein: CASSQTGGTDTQYF. V and J are TRBV6-4 and TRBJ2-3, with 9 bases fitting TRBD1. The germline gives CDR1 MRHNA, CDR2 SNTAGT. The CDR3 extends over 14 amino acids. With 5 bases clipped from V and 3 bases from J, the junction kept 3 bases outside the gene matches.

This clone was counted between two and nine times. The chain has TRBV28 and TRBJ1-2; D is undetermined. This CDR3 is 13 amino acids long. Germline CDR1 reads MDHEN; CDR2 reads SYDVKM. The V and J ends lost 8 bases and 4 bases respectively, with 14 bases between them. CDR3 nucleotides: TGTGCCAGCCTAGAATCAGCCGCCTATGGCTACACCTTC. Residues: CASLESAAYGYTF.

V gene TRBV2 combines with J gene TRBJ2-5; a weak D match, TRBD1 (6 bases). The CDR3 totals 14 residues. With 6 bases removed from V and 2 bases from J, the gap between germline ends came to 13 bases. Germline V lookup: CDR1 SNHLY, CDR2 FYNNEI. The CDR3 sequence is CASRMGQKQETQYF. The CDR3 nucleotides are TGTGCCAGCAGGATGGGACAAAAACAAGAGACCCAGTACTTC. Full variable domain (remainder filled in from reference TRBV2 and TRBJ2-5): EPEVTQTPSHQVTQMGQEVILRCVPISNHLYFYWYRQILGQKVEFLVSFYNNEISEKSEIFDDQFSVERPDGSNFTLKIRSTKLEDSAMYFCASRMGQKQETQYFGPGTRLLVL.

The chain links TRBV11-2 to TRBJ2-7; D unclear. The V and J ends lost 1 base and 7 bases respectively, with 11 bases between them. This CDR3 spans 13 amino acids. Germline V gene sequence: CDR1 SGHAT, CDR2 FQNNGV. The CDR3 nucleotides read TGTGCCAGCAGCTTAGGCGTCTTGCGGGAGCAGTACTTC. Encoded protein: CASSLGVLREQYF.

This rearrangement joins TRBV28 to TRBJ2-7, with TRBD1 matching 10 bases. Germline CDR1 and CDR2: MDHEN and SYDVKM. This CDR3 is 14 amino acids long. V dropped 7 bases and J dropped 3; count of bases not matched to a gene: 6. The CDR3 sequence: CASTSGTGVYEQYF. As DNA, the CDR3 is TGTGCCAGCACTTCCGGGACAGGGGTCTACGAGCAGTACTTC.